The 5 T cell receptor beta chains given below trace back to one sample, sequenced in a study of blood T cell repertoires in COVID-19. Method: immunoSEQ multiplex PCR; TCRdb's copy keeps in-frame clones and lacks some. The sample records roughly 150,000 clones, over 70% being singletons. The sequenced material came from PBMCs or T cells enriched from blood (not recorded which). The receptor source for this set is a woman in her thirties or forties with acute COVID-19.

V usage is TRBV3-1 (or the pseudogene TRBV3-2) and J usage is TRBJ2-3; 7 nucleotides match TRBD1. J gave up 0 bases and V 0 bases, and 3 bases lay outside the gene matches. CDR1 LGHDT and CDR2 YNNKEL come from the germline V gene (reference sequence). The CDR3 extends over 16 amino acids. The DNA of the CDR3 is TGTGCCAGCAGCCAAGAGGACAGGCCTAGCACAGATACGCAGTATTTT. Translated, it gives CASSQEDRPSTDTQYF.

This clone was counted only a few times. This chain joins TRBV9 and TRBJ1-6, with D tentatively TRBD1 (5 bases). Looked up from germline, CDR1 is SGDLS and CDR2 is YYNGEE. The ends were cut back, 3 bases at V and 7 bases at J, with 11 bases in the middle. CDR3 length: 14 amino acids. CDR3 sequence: CASSGGLPNSPLHF. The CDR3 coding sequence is TGTGCCAGCAGCGGGGGACTGCCGAATTCACCCCTCCACTTT.

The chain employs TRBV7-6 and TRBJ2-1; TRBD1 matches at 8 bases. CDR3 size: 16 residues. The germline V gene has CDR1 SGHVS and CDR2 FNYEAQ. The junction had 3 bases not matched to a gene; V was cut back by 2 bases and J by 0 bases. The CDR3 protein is CASSLRTGSSYNEQFF. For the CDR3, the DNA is TGTGCCAGCAGCTTACGGACAGGGAGCTCCTACAATGAGCAGTTCTTC.

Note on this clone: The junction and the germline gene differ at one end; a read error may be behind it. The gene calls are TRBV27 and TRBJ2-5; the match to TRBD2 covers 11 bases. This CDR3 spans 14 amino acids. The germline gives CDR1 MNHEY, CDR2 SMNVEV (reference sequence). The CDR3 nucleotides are TGTGCCAGCAGTCCGTCTACGGGACTAGCGGCCGTTAACTTC. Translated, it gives CASSPSTGLAAVNF.

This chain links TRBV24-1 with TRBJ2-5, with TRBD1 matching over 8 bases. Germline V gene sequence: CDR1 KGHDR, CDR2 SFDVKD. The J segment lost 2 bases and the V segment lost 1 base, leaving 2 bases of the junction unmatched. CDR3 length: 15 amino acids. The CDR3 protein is CATSDFGTGQETQYF. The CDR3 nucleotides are TGTGCCACCAGTGATTTTGGGACAGGTCAAGAGACCCAGTACTTC.